Presented here are 17 T cell receptor beta chains from one specimen sequenced in a study of T cell repertoires in cytomegalovirus infection. These TCRs' antigens remain unknown. TCRdb ran MiXCR on the reads and lists one entry per CDR3 protein. The sample lists roughly 730,000 distinct CDR3 sequences, around 32% seen once, with around a sixth in the top ten. The sequenced sample was cultured PBMCs, obtained from culture after CMV antigen stimulation. These receptors were collected from a human donor in good health (CMV status not recorded). Some clones in this sample may be carry-over from other donors' samples.

V usage is TRBV20-1 and J usage is TRBJ2-5, with a possible D match to TRBD2 (6 bases). This CDR3 has 14 amino acids. Germline V gives CDR1 DFQATT, CDR2 SNEGSKA (reference sequence). The V gene lost 3 bases and the J gene lost 2 bases, with 13 bases spanning the gap. DNA of the CDR3: TGCAGTGCTAGGATGCGGGGCGTTCAAGAGACCCAGTACTTC. This encodes CSARMRGVQETQYF.

In this sample, this clonotype turned up a few times. The chain carries TRBV4-1 and TRBJ2-3; TRBD2 is a possible D gene (6 bases). The V gene's germline CDR1 is MGHRA and CDR2 YSYEKL. Trimming took off 1 base at V and 6 bases at J, with 17 bases between the two ends. The CDR3 is 16 residues long. The CDR3 loop is CASSQGVLRTTDTQYF. The CDR3 DNA is TGCGCCAGCAGCCAAGGGGTCCTTAGGACTACCGATACGCAGTATTTT.

This clonotype occurred many times. V gene TRBV7-8 combines with J gene TRBJ2-5; 7 nucleotides agree with TRBD1. The CDR3 length is 15 residues. V lost 1 base, J lost 5 bases, and 7 bases stayed unmatched. CDR1 and CDR2 from the germline V gene are SGHVS and FQNEAQ. Written as DNA, the CDR3 is TGTGCCAGCAGCTTAGAACAGGGGATCGGGGAGACCCAGTACTTC. Protein product: CASSLEQGIGETQYF.

The J gene is TRBJ2-7, the V gene TRBV4-1; 9 positions agree with TRBD1. The length of the CDR3 is 15 residues. The germline gives CDR1 MGHRA, CDR2 YSYEKL. Losses at the gene ends were 0 bases for V and 3 bases for J; bases not matched to a gene: 3. CDR3 sequence: CASSQDAGQGYEQYF. CDR3 nucleotides: TGCGCCAGCAGCCAAGATGCGGGACAGGGCTACGAGCAGTACTTC.

This clonotype was observed at least ten times. This chain connects TRBV7-2 to TRBJ1-1; D not certain. The germline CDR1 and CDR2 sequences are SGHTA and FQGNSA. This CDR3 region has 14 residues. V was trimmed by 2 bases and J by 2 bases, leaving 9 bases between them. The CDR3 DNA follows: TGTGCCAGCAGCTTATTGCGGGGTAACACTGAAGCTTTCTTT. Translated: CASSLLRGNTEAFF.

The V call is TRBV28, the J call TRBJ2-5; 7 positions match TRBD1. The length of the CDR3 is 17 residues. V gave up 7 bases and J gave up 0 bases; unmatched junction bases: 14. CDR1 MDHEN and CDR2 SYDVKM come from the germline V gene. CDR3 in amino acids: CASNPALNRGHQETQYF. CDR3 bases: TGTGCCAGCAACCCGGCCCTTAACAGGGGCCACCAAGAGACCCAGTACTTC.

This chain joins TRBV19 and TRBJ1-4, with TRBD1 identical over 7 bases. CDR1 and CDR2 from the germline V gene are LNHDA and SQIVND (reference sequence). After removal of 3 bases from V and 5 bases from J, the junction contained 6 bases not matched to a gene. The CDR3 contains 15 residues. The CDR3 coding sequence is TGTGCCAGTAGTATCCGGGACAGCGAGAATGAAAAACTGTTTTTT. It yields the protein CASSIRDSENEKLFF.

This chain links TRBV4-2 with TRBJ2-1; 15 positions agree with TRBD2. Germline V lookup: CDR1 LGHNA, CDR2 YNFKEQ. This CDR3 spans 18 amino acids. V lost 4 bases and J lost 3; bases outside the gene matches: 7. The CDR3 loop reads CASSRGLAGGANYNEQFF. The CDR3 DNA is TGTGCCAGCAGCCGAGGACTAGCGGGGGGGGCGAACTACAATGAGCAGTTCTTC.

This clonotype was seen a handful of times. The chain uses TRBV6-2 or TRBV6-3 and TRBJ1-4; tentatively, D is TRBD1 (6 bases). Germline CDR1 reads MNHEY; CDR2 reads SVGEGT. CDR3 length: 13 residues. V was clipped by 4 bases and J by 10 bases, with 13 bases between them. The CDR3 DNA sequence: TGTGCCAGCAGTTTACAGGGACGTGGAAAACTGTTTTTT. The encoded protein is CASSLQGRGKLFF.

This clonotype was recorded a few times. CDR3 nucleotide sequence: TGCAGCGTTGAACATCAGGGGGCTAACTATGGCTACACCTTC. It specifies CSVEHQGANYGYTF. J is TRBJ1-2 and V is TRBV29-1, with 7 bases aligning to TRBD1. Losses at the gene ends were 2 bases for V and 0 bases for J; bases not matched to a gene: 3. The CDR3 totals 14 residues. Germline CDR1 reads SQVTM; CDR2 reads ANQGSEA. Combining the CDR3 with reference TRBV29-1 and TRBJ1-2 gives the whole variable domain SAVISQKPSRDICQRGTSLTIQCQVDSQVTMMFWYRQQPGQSLTLIATANQGSEATYESGFVIDKFPISRPNLTFSTLTVSNMSPEDSSIYLCSVEHQGANYGYTFGSGTRLTVV.

V is TRBV7-9 and J is TRBJ1-1; D remains ambiguous. Germline V gene lookup returns CDR1 SEHNR and CDR2 FQNEAQ (reference sequence). V was clipped by 5 bases and J by 4 bases, with 8 bases between them. The CDR3 totals 12 residues. CDR3 nucleotide sequence: TGTGCCAGCAGCGAAATTTCCACTGAAGCTTTCTTT. Its translation is CASSEISTEAFF.

The rearrangement joins TRBV27 to TRBJ2-3; TRBD2 aligns across 9 bases. This CDR3 has 15 residues. The junction had 9 bases not matched to a gene; V was cut back by 4 bases and J by 7 bases. CDR1 and CDR2 (germline): MNHEY, SMNVEV (reference sequence). CDR3 sequence reads: CASSSGGGAGNTQYF. CDR3 nucleotide sequence: TGTGCCAGCAGTTCTGGCGGGGGGGCCGGGAATACGCAGTATTTT.

This chain connects TRBV12-3 or TRBV12-4 to TRBJ2-2; the D gene is possibly TRBD2 (5 bases). The V end lost 7 bases, the J end lost 7 bases, and 16 bases lay between the germline ends. This CDR3 has 14 residues. The CDR3, as DNA: TGTGCCAGCACCCGGGATCTAGTAGGCGGGGAGCTGTTTTTT. Protein product: CASTRDLVGGELFF.

The chain uses TRBV12-3 or TRBV12-4 and TRBJ1-1; the D gene is possibly TRBD1 (6 bases). The V and J ends lost 6 bases and 1 base respectively, with 12 bases between them. The CDR3 sequence is 14 residues long. The CDR3 bases are TGTGCCAGCAGGGCGGCGGGGGCGAACACTGAAGCTTTCTTT. Its translation is CASRAAGANTEAFF.

V usage is TRBV6-6 and J usage is TRBJ1-3, with a tentative D call TRBD1 (5 bases). This CDR3 is 18 amino acids long. Germline values: CDR1 MNHNY, CDR2 SVGAGI (reference sequence). V was pared by 1 base and J by 0 bases, with 16 bases between. This chain's CDR3 is CASSYYPRVRPSGNTIYF. The CDR3 DNA is TGTGCCAGCAGTTACTACCCCAGGGTTAGACCCTCTGGAAACACCATATATTTT.

There are a few counts of this clonotype. The chain carries TRBV28 and TRBJ2-7; weak D call: TRBD1 (6 bases). This CDR3 is 15 amino acids long. Germline lookup yields CDR1 MDHEN and CDR2 SYDVKM. V dropped 6 bases and J dropped 0 bases, with 15 bases sitting between them. CDR3 in DNA: TGTGCCAGCAGCCAACCCAGGGGCCCCTCCTACGAGCAGTACTTC. Protein: CASSQPRGPSYEQYF.

The chain has TRBV12-3 or TRBV12-4 and TRBJ2-2; tentatively, D is TRBD2 (6 bases). V lost 1 base, J lost 5 bases, and 29 bases lay in between. The CDR3 loop spans 21 amino acids. This chain's CDR3 is CASSLGIKRANKAIWTGELFF. DNA of the CDR3: TGTGCCAGCAGTTTAGGCATTAAGCGGGCAAACAAAGCCATATGGACCGGGGAGCTGTTTTTT.